The rows below give T cell receptor beta chains drawn from one sample of a study of early T cells in non-severe SARS-CoV-2 infection. TCRdb re-derived calls from the 5' RACE reads in MiXCR, one entry per CDR3 protein. The sample carries around 76,000 distinct CDR3 sequences, approximately 14% recorded once. The starting material was whole blood, obtained at baseline. These receptor sequences come from an adult who was a healthcare worker with PCR-confirmed SARS-CoV-2 infection or an uninfected control (not recorded which). The CDR3 runs from the conserved cysteine through the conserved F or W. Fields, in order: clone size, D gene, V gene, J gene, CDR3 protein, CDR3 DNA. A D gene is named only where the DNA matches it firmly. Clone size is stated in some rows and not others, as once, few, many or a class when expanded.

clone size: few
D gene: NA
V gene: TRBV28
J gene: TRBJ1-1
CDR3 protein: CASSFIRGTEAFF
CDR3 DNA: TGTGCCAGCAGTTTTATCAGGGGCACTGAAGCTTTCTTT

clone size: many
D gene: NA
V gene: TRBV7-3
J gene: TRBJ2-3
CDR3 protein: CASSLTPGGGTDTQYF
CDR3 DNA: TGTGCCAGCAGCTTAACTCCAGGGGGGGGCACAGATACGCAGTATTTT

clone size: many
D gene: TRBD2
V gene: TRBV27
J gene: TRBJ2-7
CDR3 protein: CASRGPSGSIYEQYF
CDR3 DNA: TGTGCCAGCAGGGGGCCTAGCGGGAGTATTTACGAGCAGTACTTC

clone size: NA
D gene: TRBD1
V gene: TRBV15
J gene: TRBJ2-7
CDR3 protein: CATSTGQGLSYEQYF
CDR3 DNA: TGTGCCACCAGCACTGGACAGGGGCTCTCCTACGAGCAGTACTTC

clone size: few
D gene: NA
V gene: TRBV5-4
J gene: TRBJ2-5
CDR3 protein: CASSLLGTQYF
CDR3 DNA: TGTGCCAGCAGCCTGCTCGGAACCCAGTACTTC

clone size: many
D gene: TRBD1
V gene: TRBV20-1
J gene: TRBJ1-2
CDR3 protein: CSASEQGSDGYTF
CDR3 DNA: TGCAGTGCTAGTGAACAGGGGTCGGATGGCTACACCTTC

clone size: NA
D gene: NA
V gene: TRBV7-6
J gene: TRBJ2-7
CDR3 protein: CASSLEAVDAGTFYEQYF
CDR3 DNA: TGTGCCAGCAGCTTAGAGGCAGTTGACGCCGGGACTTTTTACGAGCAGTACTTC

clone size: NA
D gene: TRBD1
V gene: TRBV27
J gene: TRBJ1-2
CDR3 protein: CASSFRTGAGYGYTF
CDR3 DNA: TGTGCCAGCAGTTTCAGGACAGGGGCGGGTTATGGCTACACCTTC

clone size: NA
D gene: NA
V gene: TRBV18
J gene: TRBJ1-2
CDR3 protein: CASSSGHYGYTF
CDR3 DNA: TGTGCCAGCTCGTCGGGGCACTATGGCTACACCTTC

clone size: few
D gene: NA
V gene: TRBV9
J gene: TRBJ2-7
CDR3 protein: CASSVAPSGRPYEQYF
CDR3 DNA: TGTGCCAGCAGCGTAGCTCCCAGCGGGCGCCCCTACGAGCAGTACTTC

clone size: many
D gene: NA
V gene: TRBV7-9
J gene: TRBJ1-1
CDR3 protein: CASSPMGGWTEAFF
CDR3 DNA: TGTGCCAGCAGCCCTATGGGGGGGTGGACTGAAGCTTTCTTT

clone size: NA
D gene: TRBD2
V gene: TRBV6-1
J gene: TRBJ2-7
CDR3 protein: CASTFPGLAGVPYEQYF
CDR3 DNA: TGTGCCAGCACCTTCCCGGGACTAGCGGGAGTCCCCTACGAGCAGTACTTC

clone size: NA
D gene: NA
V gene: TRBV7-8
J gene: TRBJ2-3
CDR3 protein: CASSSGGHFTDTQYF
CDR3 DNA: TGTGCCAGCAGCTCGGGCGGGCATTTCACAGATACGCAGTATTTT

clone size: few
D gene: NA
V gene: TRBV28
J gene: TRBJ2-1
CDR3 protein: CASGQGSGFSGSLNEQFF
CDR3 DNA: TGTGCCAGCGGACAGGGTTCGGGCTTTAGCGGGAGTTTAAATGAGCAGTTCTTC

clone size: few
D gene: TRBD1
V gene: TRBV6-5
J gene: TRBJ2-3
CDR3 protein: CASSSLSRQGATDTQYF
CDR3 DNA: TGTGCCAGCAGTTCTCTCTCCAGACAGGGGGCCACAGATACGCAGTATTTT